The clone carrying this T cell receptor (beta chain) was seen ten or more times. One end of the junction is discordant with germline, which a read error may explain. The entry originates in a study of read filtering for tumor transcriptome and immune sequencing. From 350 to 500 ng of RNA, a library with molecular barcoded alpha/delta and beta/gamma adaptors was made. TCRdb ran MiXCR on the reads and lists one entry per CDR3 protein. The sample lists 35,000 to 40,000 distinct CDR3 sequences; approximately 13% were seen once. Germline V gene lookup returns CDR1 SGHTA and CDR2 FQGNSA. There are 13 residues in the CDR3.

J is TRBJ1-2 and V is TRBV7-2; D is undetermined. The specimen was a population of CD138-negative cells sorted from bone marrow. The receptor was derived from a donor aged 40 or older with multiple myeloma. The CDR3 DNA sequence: TGTGCCAGCAGTTTAGGTAGCAGCTATGGCTACACCTTC. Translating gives CASSLGSSYGYTF.